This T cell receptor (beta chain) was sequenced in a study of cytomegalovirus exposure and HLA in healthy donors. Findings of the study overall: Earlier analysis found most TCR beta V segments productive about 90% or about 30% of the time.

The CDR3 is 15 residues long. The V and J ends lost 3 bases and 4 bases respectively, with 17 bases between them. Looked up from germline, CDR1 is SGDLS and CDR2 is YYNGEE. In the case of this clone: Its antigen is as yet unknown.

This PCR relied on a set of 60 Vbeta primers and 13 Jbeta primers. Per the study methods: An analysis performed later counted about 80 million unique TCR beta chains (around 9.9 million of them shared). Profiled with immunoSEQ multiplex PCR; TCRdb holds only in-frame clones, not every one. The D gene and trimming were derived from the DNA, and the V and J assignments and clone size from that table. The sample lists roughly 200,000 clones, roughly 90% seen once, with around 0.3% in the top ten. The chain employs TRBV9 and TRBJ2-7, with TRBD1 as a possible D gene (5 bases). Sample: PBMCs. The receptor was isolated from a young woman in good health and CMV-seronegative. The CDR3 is CASSADSVSVYEQYF. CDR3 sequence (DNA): TGTGCCAGCAGCGCCGACAGTGTGTCGGTGTACGAGCAGTACTTC.